This T cell receptor (beta chain) derives from a study of T cells in Graves' hyperthyroidism and ophthalmopathy. Study-wide context: Peripheral blood collection took place at initial diagnosis, before any treatment.

This clonotype was recorded at least ten times. The antigen is undetermined. Study-wide results and caveats: Ophthalmopathy was predicted by the model a median of around 5.9 months ahead of onset.

Germline V CDR1 and CDR2: DFQATT, SNEGSKA (reference sequence). The CDR3 has 15 amino acids. Losses at the gene ends were 5 bases for V and 0 bases for J; bases not matched to a gene: 6. Patients showing uncontrolled infection, other autoimmune disease, pregnancy or lactation were ineligible. There were TCR beta CDR3 regions amplified from RNA transcripts. When the TCR CDR3 underwent first-round RT-PCR, the HTBI primer set was used. TCRdb reprocessed the multiplex PCR reads via MiXCR and lists one record per CDR3 protein. The sample gives 450,000 to 600,000 distinct CDR3 sequences, just under 20% of which show up once; roughly 47% is in the top ten.

The sequenced material came from blood. The J gene is TRBJ2-7, the V gene TRBV20-1; 11 nucleotides agree with TRBD2. This TCR derives from a man aged 40-49 years with Graves' ophthalmopathy. Here the CDR3 DNA reads TGCAGTGCTCGTAGCGGGAGGGTAACCTCCTACGAGCAGTACTTC. Encoded protein: CSARSGRVTSYEQYF.